Following are 20 T cell receptor beta chains from one sample sequenced in a study of monozygotic twins with inflammatory bowel disease. TCRdb re-called the 5' RACE reads, yielding one record per CDR3 amino acid sequence without DNA. The sample includes some 150,000 distinct CDR3 sequences. The sample was blood. Receptors originate from a human donor with ulcerative colitis or Crohn's disease, or a healthy co-twin of an affected twin (not recorded which).

V usage is TRBV20-1 and J usage is TRBJ2-2. The CDR3 covers 14 residues. CDR1 is DFQATT and CDR2 is SNEGSKA in the germline V gene (reference sequence). The CDR3 reads CSARESSMDGELFF.

The V call is TRBV20-1, the J call TRBJ2-1; with no DNA, the TCRdb D assignment of TRBD1 cannot be verified. Germline lookup yields CDR1 DFQATT and CDR2 SNEGSKA (reference sequence). The CDR3 covers 14 residues. The CDR3 reads CSGTGTGSYNEQFF.

The chain recombines TRBV5-1 with TRBJ2-2; TCRdb selects TRBD1, and the lack of DNA leaves this call unchecked. CDR3 size: 15 residues. Germline V lookup: CDR1 SGHRS, CDR2 YFSETQ. The CDR3 reads CASSPGQVVTGELFF.

V and J are TRBV20-1 and TRBJ2-1; TCRdb calls TRBD1, which cannot be checked without DNA. The CDR3 runs to 15 residues. CDR1 is DFQATT and CDR2 is SNEGSKA in the germline V gene (reference sequence). The CDR3 loop reads CSASRAGGLNNEQFF.

The rearrangement uses TRBV7-9 and TRBJ2-6. The CDR3 consists of 15 residues. Germline loops: CDR1 SEHNR, CDR2 FQNEAQ (reference sequence). CDR3: CASSPYLSGANVPTF.

V and J are TRBV25-1 and TRBJ2-2; the D call from TCRdb, TRBD1, cannot be confirmed without DNA. This CDR3 is built from 17 residues. Germline CDR1 MGHDK, CDR2 SYGVNS. CDR3: CASSEFKGQANTGELFF.

The rearrangement links TRBV5-1 to TRBJ2-3. The CDR3 is 14 amino acids. The germline gives CDR1 SGHRS, CDR2 YFSETQ. The CDR3 loop reads CASSWDSSTDTQYF.

The rearrangement joins TRBV6-1 to TRBJ2-1; TCRdb proposes TRBD1, but this gene call is untestable without DNA. Germline V lookup: CDR1 MNHNS, CDR2 SASEGT. This CDR3 comprises 14 residues. CDR3 sequence: CASIGTGGSNEQFF.

This chain uses TRBV19 with TRBJ2-2. The germline V gene encodes CDR1 LNHDA and CDR2 SQIVND (reference sequence). The CDR3 runs to 18 residues. CDR3: CASSIDGPAKSNTGELFF. The full variable domain, with the rest looked up from reference TRBV19 and TRBJ2-2, is DGGITQSPKYLFRKEGQNVTLSCEQNLNHDAMYWYRQDPGQGLRLIYYSQIVNDFQKGDIAEGYSVSREKKESFPLTVTSAQKNPTAFYLCASSIDGPAKSNTGELFFGEGSRLTVL.

CDR3 sequence: CASSLAGGEDYGYTF. The chain employs TRBV5-1 and TRBJ1-2; TCRdb calls TRBD1, which cannot be checked without DNA. CDR3 length: 15 amino acids. Germline V gene lookup returns CDR1 SGHRS and CDR2 YFSETQ.

This chain's CDR3 is CASSPEKLTSGHSYNEQFF. The chain joins TRBV5-6 to TRBJ2-1; there is no DNA to check the TCRdb D call of TRBD2. The CDR3 spans 19 residues. Germline CDR1 reads SGHDT; CDR2 reads YYEEEE.

V is TRBV28 and J is TRBJ2-7; TCRdb outputs TRBD2, but without DNA this stays unchecked. Germline V gives CDR1 MDHEN, CDR2 SYDVKM. CDR3 size: 14 residues. This CDR3 reads CASTTGTSSYEQYF.

CDR3 amino acids: CASSPTSGGVYNEQFF. The chain employs TRBV28 and TRBJ2-1; TCRdb's assignment of TRBD2 cannot be checked, as there is no DNA. The CDR3 contains 16 residues. Germline CDR1 and CDR2: MDHEN and SYDVKM.

The rearrangement joins TRBV20-1 to TRBJ2-1; lacking DNA, the TRBD1 call made by TCRdb goes unchecked. The CDR3 is 16 residues long. Looked up from germline, CDR1 is DFQATT and CDR2 is SNEGSKA (reference sequence). This CDR3 is CSARDSAQSSYNEQFF.

The CDR3 sequence: CASSYRREGYGYTF. The chain recombines TRBV28 with TRBJ1-2. CDR1 and CDR2 from the germline V gene are MDHEN and SYDVKM. The CDR3 sequence is 14 residues long.

The chain has TRBV5-1 and TRBJ1-1; the TRBD1 assignment by TCRdb is unverifiable without DNA. This CDR3 has 14 residues. The V gene's germline CDR1 is SGHRS and CDR2 YFSETQ. The CDR3: CASSLQGIIAEAFF.

The rearrangement uses TRBV12-3 or TRBV12-4 and TRBJ1-5; the D call of TRBD1 rests on TCRdb alone, since no DNA is present to check it. The CDR3 sequence is 14 residues long. CDR3 protein: CASSRTVRNQPQHF.

V gene TRBV14 combines with J gene TRBJ2-1; TCRdb indicates TRBD2, and absent DNA this call remains unverified. The CDR3 spans 12 residues. The germline gives CDR1 SGHDN, CDR2 FVKESK. The CDR3 loop reads CASSRLAGEQFF. Complete variable domain (other parts from reference TRBV14 and TRBJ2-1): EAGVTQFPSHSVIEKGQTVTLRCDPISGHDNLYWYRRVMGKEIKFLLHFVKESKQDESGMPNNRFLAERTGGTYSTLKVQPAELEDSGVYFCASSRLAGEQFFGPGTRLTVL.

The chain is built from TRBV4-1 and TRBJ2-3; absent DNA, TCRdb's TRBD1 call cannot be checked. CDR1 is MGHRA, CDR2 YSYEKL, per germline. CDR3 size: 21 residues. The CDR3 loop reads CASSRKPPRGGGEWSTDTQYF.

V and J are TRBV7-2 and TRBJ2-4; TCRdb names TRBD2, which stays unverified in the absence of DNA. The CDR3 contains 15 residues. Germline V gene data show CDR1 as SGHTA and CDR2 as FQGNSA. This chain's CDR3 is CASSPGLAGVNIQYF.